These 24 T cell receptor beta chains originate from one sample sequenced in a study of OX40 agonist ivuxolimab in advanced cancers. The library relied on the immunoSEQ multiplex PCR assay. TCRdb took this table from immuneACCESS and kept in-frame rearrangements with V and J called. Such tables lack part of the clones; where checked against another copy, unresolved V genes explain under half of the gap, and the rest is unexplained. For this sample the table gives tens of thousands of clones, of which 86% were detected only once. The top ten clones comprise less than 1.1% of the sample. The sample consisted of CD4+ or CD8+ T cells sorted from blood, taken in a trial of the OX40 agonist ivuxolimab. These TCRs come from an adult with an advanced solid tumor such as melanoma, head and neck, liver or kidney cancer.

The chain couples TRBV5-4 to TRBJ2-3; D uncertain. Germline V gene lookup returns CDR1 SGHNT and CDR2 YYREEE (reference sequence). The CDR3 sequence is 12 residues long. V was clipped by 1 base and J by 2 bases, with 2 bases between them. Here the CDR3 DNA reads TGTGCCAGCAGCTTGCTCACAGATACGCAGTATTTT. Residues: CASSLLTDTQYF. Together with reference TRBV5-4 and TRBJ2-3, the CDR3 gives the full variable domain: ETGVTQSPTHLIKTRGQQVTLRCSSQSGHNTVSWYQQALGQGPQFIFQYYREEENGRGNFPPRFSGLQFPNYSSELNVNALELDDSALYLCASSLLTDTQYFGPGTRLTVL.

The J gene is TRBJ2-1, the V gene TRBV6-6; weak D call: TRBD1 (6 bases). The germline V gene has CDR1 MNHNY and CDR2 SVGAGI (reference sequence). Trimming left V 4 bases short and J 5 bases short, with 12 bases between. The CDR3 has 14 amino acids. The CDR3 region has the DNA TGTGCCAGCAGTTCATCTTCAGGGGACAATGAGCAGTTCTTC. Encoded protein: CASSSSSGDNEQFF.

The rearrangement uses TRBV7-2 and TRBJ2-3, with TRBD2 matching 14 bases. V shed 3 bases and J 3 bases; nucleotides not matched to a gene: 8. Germline V gene data show CDR1 as SGHTA and CDR2 as FQGNSA. This CDR3 has 18 residues. CDR3 sequence reads: CASSLGLAGAGVTDTQYF. The CDR3 nucleotides read TGTGCCAGCAGCTTGGGACTAGCGGGAGCGGGGGTGACAGATACGCAGTATTTT.

The chain employs TRBV2 and TRBJ2-1; 8 positions agree with TRBD1. This CDR3 has 16 residues. Germline V gene lookup returns CDR1 SNHLY and CDR2 FYNNEI. V trimming: 6 bases; J trimming: 1 base; junction bases outside the gene matches: 8. This chain's CDR3 is CASRPTGTGSYNEQFF. CDR3 nucleotides: TGTGCCAGCAGGCCCACGGGGACAGGATCCTACAATGAGCAGTTCTTC.

The table lists this clone with a count of one. The chain couples TRBV5-1 to TRBJ2-3; 9 bases match TRBD2. J lost 5 bases, V lost 0 bases, and 7 bases had no gene match. CDR3 length equals 16 residues. Germline V gives CDR1 SGHRS, CDR2 YFSETQ. The CDR3, as DNA: TGCGCCAGCAGCTTGGGGGCGGGAGGGCCGGTAGATACGCAGTATTTT. It codes for CASSLGAGGPVDTQYF.

This clone was observed once. V and J are TRBV7-9 and TRBJ2-3; D gene unclear. In germline, CDR1 is SEHNR, CDR2 FQNEAQ (reference sequence). The CDR3 is 15 amino acids. V was trimmed by 5 bases and J by 0 bases, leaving 12 bases between them. In nucleotides, the CDR3 is TGTGCCAGCAGCGCCCTACGACGGAGCACAGATACGCAGTATTTT. This codes for CASSALRRSTDTQYF.

The sample holds one count of this clone. V and J are TRBV13 and TRBJ1-4, with 7 bases matching TRBD1. Germline values: CDR1 PRHDT, CDR2 FYEKMQ (reference sequence). V dropped 5 bases and J dropped 3; count of bases not matched to a gene: 21. The CDR3 loop spans 20 amino acids. The CDR3 is CASSIYRGKFLSNANEKLFF. DNA of the CDR3: TGTGCCAGCAGCATCTACAGGGGTAAATTCCTATCCAACGCTAATGAAAAACTGTTTTTT.

The V call is TRBV9, the J call TRBJ2-1, with TRBD2 matching 8 bases. The germline V gene has CDR1 SGDLS and CDR2 YYNGEE. With 1 base clipped from V and 5 bases from J, the junction kept 2 bases outside the gene matches. The CDR3 runs to 14 residues. The CDR3 protein is CASSVSSGDNEQFF. CDR3 coding DNA: TGTGCCAGCAGCGTAAGTAGCGGGGACAATGAGCAGTTCTTC.

The V gene is TRBV11-2, the J gene TRBJ2-2; a possible D gene is TRBD2 (6 bases). Germline CDR1 and CDR2: SGHAT and FQNNGV. CDR3 length: 15 residues. Between the trimmed V and J ends, which lost 4 bases and 5 bases, there was a span of 14 bases. CDR3 protein: CASSSEYGGTGELFF. The CDR3 DNA sequence: TGTGCCAGCAGCTCCGAATACGGGGGAACCGGGGAGCTGTTTTTT.

In regard to this clone: The CDR3 carries no conserved terminal phenylalanine or tryptophan, so it likely arises from a read error. Because the CDR3's place on the DNA is in doubt, the DNA is left out and the CDR3 is given as listed by TCRdb. The V call is TRBV21-1, the J call TRBJ2-7; the table's D call TRBD1 went unverified against the DNA. TRBV21-1 is classified as a pseudogene. The CDR3 has 9 amino acids, counting both end residues. CDR3 sequence: CASSNSTIS.

The V and J genes are TRBV7-2 and TRBJ2-5, with no clear D. V dropped 5 bases and J dropped 4 bases, with 5 bases sitting between them. The CDR3 sequence is 11 residues long. Germline values: CDR1 SGHTA, CDR2 FQGNSA. The CDR3 DNA sequence: TGTGCCAGCAGCGCAGGAGAGACCCAGTACTTC. Protein: CASSAGETQYF.

The chain recombines TRBV7-2 with TRBJ2-3; no firm D call. The length of the CDR3 is 12 residues. Germline CDR1 and CDR2: SGHTA and FQGNSA. Deletions cut 2 bases from V and 7 bases from J, with 7 bases between. The CDR3 sequence: CASSLFRNTQYF. The CDR3, as DNA: TGTGCCAGCAGCTTATTCCGGAATACGCAGTATTTT.

This clone was seen just once. The chain links TRBV5-1 to TRBJ2-5, with TRBD2 identical over 14 bases. The J segment lost 2 bases and the V segment lost 5 bases, leaving 14 bases of the junction unmatched. This CDR3 region has 19 residues. Germline CDR1 SGHRS, CDR2 YFSETQ. The DNA for the CDR3 is TGCGCCAGCAGTTTGACCGGGACTAGCGGGAGTATCAGGCAAGAGACCCAGTACTTC. Its translation is CASSLTGTSGSIRQETQYF.

The V and J genes are TRBV9 and TRBJ1-1; D might be TRBD1 (6 bases). V was shortened by 9 bases and J by 2 bases, with 14 bases between the two germline ends. Germline-derived CDR1 and CDR2 are SGDLS and YYNGEE. This CDR3 has 13 amino acids. The CDR3 sequence is CATSTGINTEAFF. The DNA of the CDR3 is TGTGCCACCAGTACAGGGATAAACACTGAAGCTTTCTTT.

J is TRBJ2-5 and V is TRBV18; D is tentatively TRBD1 or TRBD2 (6 bases each). TRBJ2-7 explains the end of the DNA better; the J call may be wrong. In germline, CDR1 is KGHSH, CDR2 LQKENI. CDR3 length: 16 residues. The CDR3 region is CASSPGGTLGGYEQYF. In DNA form, the CDR3 reads TGTGCCAGCTCACCAGGCGGGACACTGGGTGGCTACGAGCAGTACTTC.

The rearrangement joins TRBV7-2 to TRBJ2-3, with 10 bases identical to TRBD1. Germline V gives CDR1 SGHTA, CDR2 FQGNSA. Trimming at V came to 3 bases and at J to 0 bases, leaving 3 bases not matched to a gene. The CDR3 contains 16 residues. In DNA form, the CDR3 reads TGTGCCAGCAGCTTGGGGACAGGGGCTAGCACAGATACGCAGTATTTT. Translated: CASSLGTGASTDTQYF.

On this clone: This specimen includes other DNA sequences encoding the same CDR3. The chain carries TRBV7-2 and TRBJ2-7, with 7 nucleotides matching TRBD2. Unmatched junction bases numbered 3, after V lost 3 bases and J lost 4 bases. The CDR3 consists of 13 residues. The V gene's germline CDR1 is SGHTA and CDR2 FQGNSA. The CDR3 DNA is TGTGCCAGCAGCTTGGGGGGAGGGTACGAGCAGTACTTC. Encoded protein: CASSLGGGYEQYF.

The chain links TRBV2 to TRBJ2-7; the match to TRBD2 covers 7 bases. This CDR3 spans 14 amino acids. Trimming cost V 6 bases and J 1 base; bases outside gene matches: 6. The germline V gene has CDR1 SNHLY and CDR2 FYNNEI. The CDR3 bases are TGTGCCAGCAGGCAGCGGGAAGTTTCCTACGAGCAGTACTTC. Protein product: CASRQREVSYEQYF.

The chain joins TRBV9 to TRBJ2-7; possibly TRBD1 for D (5 bases). The germline V gene has CDR1 SGDLS and CDR2 YYNGEE. The CDR3 runs to 13 residues. Trimming cost V 0 bases and J 6 bases, with 10 bases left between them. CDR3: CASSVVRDGEQYF. CDR3 DNA: TGTGCCAGCAGCGTAGTCAGGGATGGCGAGCAGTACTTC.

CDR3 loop: CASSPPVGQGYAGELFF. The CDR3 DNA follows: TGTGCCAGCTCACCACCAGTTGGACAGGGGTACGCCGGGGAGCTGTTTTTT. The rearrangement uses TRBV18 and TRBJ2-2, with 9 nucleotides matching TRBD1. Germline trimming cut 0 bases from V and 6 bases from J; bases unmatched to any gene: 8. The CDR3 consists of 17 residues. Germline V lookup: CDR1 KGHSH, CDR2 LQKENI.

This clone appeared a single time. J is TRBJ1-4 and V is TRBV15; the match to TRBD1 covers 9 bases. From germline, CDR1 is LNHNV and CDR2 YYDKDF (reference sequence). The CDR3 has 14 amino acids. The V and J ends lost 7 bases and 7 bases, in that order; junction bases with no gene match: 7. The CDR3 DNA reads as TGTGCCACCAACCCGGGACAGGGTGTTGAAAAACTGTTTTTT. Amino acids: CATNPGQGVEKLFF.

This clone was counted a few times. Other DNA sequences in this sample translate to the same CDR3. The J gene is TRBJ2-1, the V gene TRBV25-1; TRBD1 is a possible D gene (6 bases). Germline values: CDR1 MGHDK, CDR2 SYGVNS. The CDR3 contains 13 residues. V was pared by 5 bases and J by 4 bases, with 9 bases between. The CDR3 DNA is TGTGCCAGCAGTAAAGGGGGATACAATGAGCAGTTCTTC. This codes for CASSKGGYNEQFF.

In its sample, this clone was seen once. The rearrangement uses TRBV5-1 and TRBJ2-3; D is unresolved. The V end lost 4 bases, the J end lost 3 bases, and 21 bases lay between the germline ends. Germline V CDR1 and CDR2: SGHRS, YFSETQ. The CDR3 extends over 17 amino acids. The CDR3 region is CASSPDFRAQGTDTQYF. CDR3 DNA sequence: TGCGCCAGCAGCCCCGACTTCCGCGCGCAAGGGACAGATACGCAGTATTTT.

This clone was counted between two and nine times. The CDR3 region has the DNA TGTGCCAGCAGCTTAGGGAGTGGGACTCGACATCCTCGGCCCTACGAGCAGTACTTC. This gives the protein CASSLGSGTRHPRPYEQYF. The rearrangement links TRBV7-9 to TRBJ2-7; possible D gene TRBD2, 6 bases. CDR1 is SEHNR, CDR2 FQNEAQ, per germline (reference sequence). This CDR3 is built from 19 residues. The ends were cut back, 1 base at V and 2 bases at J, with 24 bases in the middle.